The source of this T cell receptor (beta chain) is a study of blood T cell repertoires in COVID-19. As for the study in general: Acute and convalescent COVID-19 specimens originated in the United States, Italy and Spain. In each case, the material was cDNA or gDNA derived from T cells, B-cell-depleted T cells, or PBMCs.

The CDR3 totals 14 residues. The V and J ends lost 2 bases and 1 base, in that order; junction bases with no gene match: 1. CDR1 is MNHEY, CDR2 SVGAGI, per germline. In the original processing: Reference gene primer amplification in the assay estimated nucleated cell counts. Measured with immunoSEQ multiplex PCR; TCRdb has only the in-frame clones, and not every one. D and trimming were read from the DNA, whereas the V and J calls and clone size are those reported in that table. The sample consists of about 39,000 clones, about nine tenths of them appearing once. Only one count was recorded for this clone.

The source material was peripheral blood. This chain connects TRBV6-5 to TRBJ1-1; 7 nucleotides line up with TRBD1. The TCR comes from a man over 45 with active or convalescent COVID-19. This CDR3 reads CASSYGTANTEAFF. The CDR3 DNA follows: TGTGCCAGCAGTTACGGGACAGCGAACACTGAAGCTTTCTTT.